Listed below are T cell receptor beta chains from one sample, sequenced in a study of neurological immune-mediated disorders. TCRdb reanalysed the 5' RACE reads using MiXCR and keeps one entry per CDR3 protein. The sample includes 67,000 or so distinct CDR3 sequences, roughly an eighth of them seen just once. Sequencing input: PBMCs. Receptor source: a female donor with HTLV-1-associated myelopathy (HAM/TSP). CDR3s leave out the opening cysteine and the closing phenylalanine or tryptophan. Fields, in order: J gene, D gene, V gene, CDR3 protein. A D gene is named only where the DNA matches it firmly.

j_call: TRBJ1-6
d_call: -
v_call: TRBV3-1
cdr3_aa: ASSSKMGSPLH

j_call: TRBJ1-5
d_call: -
v_call: TRBV2
cdr3_aa: ASHRDINQPQH

j_call: TRBJ1-1
d_call: -
v_call: TRBV4-1
cdr3_aa: ASSQDVANTEAF

j_call: TRBJ2-3
d_call: -
v_call: TRBV4-1
cdr3_aa: ASSEVSADTQY

j_call: TRBJ1-6
d_call: TRBD1
v_call: TRBV28
cdr3_aa: ASSSRDSYNSPLH

j_call: TRBJ2-5
d_call: -
v_call: TRBV12-3/TRBV12-4
cdr3_aa: ASSLVPRVSGQETQY

j_call: TRBJ2-7
d_call: TRBD1
v_call: TRBV10-2
cdr3_aa: ASSRDRDNEQY

j_call: TRBJ2-1
d_call: TRBD1
v_call: TRBV7-8
cdr3_aa: ASGLRGDRAGEQF

j_call: TRBJ2-3
d_call: -
v_call: TRBV5-1
cdr3_aa: ASSLGVRSTDTQY

j_call: TRBJ2-1
d_call: TRBD2
v_call: TRBV28
cdr3_aa: ASSLAAAGSRNEQF

j_call: TRBJ1-5
d_call: -
v_call: TRBV12-3/TRBV12-4
cdr3_aa: ASSLRGDGNQPQH

j_call: TRBJ2-3
d_call: TRBD1
v_call: TRBV28
cdr3_aa: ASSLGTAGTDTQY

j_call: TRBJ2-3
d_call: TRBD2
v_call: TRBV24-1
cdr3_aa: ATSGPGTSGFTQY

j_call: TRBJ1-2
d_call: TRBD1
v_call: TRBV5-5
cdr3_aa: ASSPGGRGQTGYT

j_call: TRBJ2-1
d_call: TRBD1
v_call: TRBV20-1
cdr3_aa: SARDRQGPLNQQF

j_call: TRBJ2-2
d_call: -
v_call: TRBV10-2
cdr3_aa: ASSGSRELF

j_call: TRBJ2-2
d_call: TRBD2
v_call: TRBV12-3/TRBV12-4
cdr3_aa: ASRGNSGGWTGELF

j_call: TRBJ2-1
d_call: TRBD2
v_call: TRBV6-1
cdr3_aa: ASLGTSPRGEQF

j_call: TRBJ2-7
d_call: -
v_call: TRBV5-1
cdr3_aa: ASSYGGSYEQY

j_call: TRBJ2-3
d_call: -
v_call: TRBV29-1
cdr3_aa: SLGLISTDTQY

j_call: TRBJ2-3
d_call: -
v_call: TRBV9
cdr3_aa: ASSVTIASTDTQY

j_call: TRBJ2-7
d_call: TRBD2
v_call: TRBV9
cdr3_aa: ASSPRGSGLATSYEQY

j_call: TRBJ1-1
d_call: TRBD1
v_call: TRBV6-5
cdr3_aa: ASRVALQGMAEAF

j_call: TRBJ2-7
d_call: -
v_call: TRBV5-1
cdr3_aa: ASSLQTFYEQY

j_call: TRBJ2-3
d_call: -
v_call: TRBV27
cdr3_aa: ASSPRTRPSTDTQY

j_call: TRBJ2-7
d_call: -
v_call: TRBV7-2
cdr3_aa: ASSPRVGGEQY

j_call: TRBJ1-2
d_call: TRBD1
v_call: TRBV20-1
cdr3_aa: SARTGGFYGYT

j_call: TRBJ2-7
d_call: -
v_call: TRBV20-1
cdr3_aa: SASEQYEQY

j_call: TRBJ2-1
d_call: -
v_call: TRBV7-3
cdr3_aa: ASSLNPSGGGSRYNEQF

j_call: TRBJ2-1
d_call: -
v_call: TRBV20-1
cdr3_aa: SAPDRANEQF

j_call: TRBJ1-2
d_call: -
v_call: TRBV18
cdr3_aa: ASSPPARNYGYT

j_call: TRBJ2-3
d_call: TRBD2
v_call: TRBV9
cdr3_aa: ASSPIAGNTDTQY

j_call: TRBJ1-1
d_call: -
v_call: TRBV11-1
cdr3_aa: ASSPRERVGAF

j_call: TRBJ2-5
d_call: -
v_call: TRBV29-1
cdr3_aa: SVVIRDNQETQY

j_call: TRBJ2-7
d_call: TRBD2
v_call: TRBV10-2
cdr3_aa: ASNLAGSSYEQY

j_call: TRBJ1-6
d_call: -
v_call: TRBV2
cdr3_aa: ASSERSGVGRTSTSPLH

j_call: TRBJ1-5
d_call: -
v_call: TRBV6-5
cdr3_aa: ASRPVAGNQPQH

j_call: TRBJ2-3
d_call: -
v_call: TRBV18
cdr3_aa: ASRSQGTSTDTQY